Many counts were recorded for the clone carrying this T cell receptor beta chain. Its target is not known. The sample comes from a study of identical twins. Study conclusions and caveats: With beta out-of-frame sequences, excess sharing by twins was weaker.

Each CDR3 protein is one row after TCRdb ran MiXCR on the 5' RACE reads. The sample has some 690,000 distinct CDR3 sequences, roughly 20% seen once. Each donor was a healthy Caucasian. Germline V gene lookup returns CDR1 MNHEY and CDR2 SVGAGI. This CDR3 contains 12 residues. Trimming left V 0 bases short and J 7 bases short, with 3 bases between. These records were also assigned to another study, of T cells expressing NK-cell markers. From that study: Within several experiments, an anti-gamma-delta TCR antibody kept the sorting limited to alpha-beta TCR T cells. A few donors' CD3+CD56-NKG2C+ cells were dominated by the same clonotypes.

The V gene is TRBV6-5, the J gene TRBJ2-2; D unclear. Sequencing was performed on PBMCs. This sequence originates from a woman aged 18-29 years in good health. The CDR3 is CASSYSFGELFF. The CDR3 bases are TGTGCCAGCAGTTACTCGTTCGGGGAGCTGTTTTTT.